This T cell receptor (beta chain) derives from a study of blood T cells in healthy people across ages. Using a J-beta primer mix together with a sample-barcoded 5' primer, a second PCR was run for roughly 6 to 11 cycles. Each cDNA molecule was tagged by a template-switch adaptor that had 12 random nucleotides. Every sample gave at least 3 million paired-end reads containing CDR3. MiXCR, run by TCRdb on the 5' RACE reads, gives a single entry per CDR3 protein. The data hold about 730,000 distinct CDR3 sequences, with around 40% observed a single time. Sample donors were healthy Caucasian individuals that came from Russia, aged 6 to 90. Turning to this clonotype: Its specificity is unknown.

Study-level findings and limits: The fall in TCR beta diversity per million T cells was roughly linear with age.

The CDR3 contains 14 residues. The V end was cut by 8 bases, the J end by 5 bases, with 18 bases between. The source material was blood. The sequence derives from a woman between 55 and 75 years old in good health. The chain uses TRBV12-3 or TRBV12-4 and TRBJ1-1; D call uncertain. CDR3 sequence reads: CASSHDYGETEAFF. For the CDR3, the DNA is TGTGCCAGCTCGCATGACTACGGAGAGACTGAAGCTTTCTTT.